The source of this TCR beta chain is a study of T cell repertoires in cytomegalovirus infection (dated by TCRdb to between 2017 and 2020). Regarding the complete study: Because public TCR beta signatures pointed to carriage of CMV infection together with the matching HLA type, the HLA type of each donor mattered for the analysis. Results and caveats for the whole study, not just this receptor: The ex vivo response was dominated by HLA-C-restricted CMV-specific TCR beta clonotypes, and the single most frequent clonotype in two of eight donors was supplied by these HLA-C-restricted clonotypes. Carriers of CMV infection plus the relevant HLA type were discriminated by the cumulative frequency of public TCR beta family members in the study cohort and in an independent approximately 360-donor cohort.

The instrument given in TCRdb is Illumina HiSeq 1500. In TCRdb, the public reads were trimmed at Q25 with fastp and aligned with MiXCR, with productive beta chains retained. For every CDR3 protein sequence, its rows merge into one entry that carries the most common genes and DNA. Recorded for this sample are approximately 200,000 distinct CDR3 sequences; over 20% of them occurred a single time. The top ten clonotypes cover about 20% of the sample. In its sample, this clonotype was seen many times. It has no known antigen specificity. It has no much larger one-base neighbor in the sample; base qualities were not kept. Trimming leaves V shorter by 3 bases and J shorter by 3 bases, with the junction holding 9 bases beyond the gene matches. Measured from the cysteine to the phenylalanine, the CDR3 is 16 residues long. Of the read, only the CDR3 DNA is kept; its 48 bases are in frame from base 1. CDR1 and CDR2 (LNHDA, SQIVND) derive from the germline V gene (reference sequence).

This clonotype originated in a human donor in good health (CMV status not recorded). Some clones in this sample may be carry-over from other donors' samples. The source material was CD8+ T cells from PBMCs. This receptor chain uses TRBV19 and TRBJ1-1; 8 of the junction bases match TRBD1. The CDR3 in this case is CASSIGQGGLDTEAFF. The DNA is TGTGCCAGTAGTATCGGACAGGGAGGGTTGGACACTGAAGCTTTCTTT.